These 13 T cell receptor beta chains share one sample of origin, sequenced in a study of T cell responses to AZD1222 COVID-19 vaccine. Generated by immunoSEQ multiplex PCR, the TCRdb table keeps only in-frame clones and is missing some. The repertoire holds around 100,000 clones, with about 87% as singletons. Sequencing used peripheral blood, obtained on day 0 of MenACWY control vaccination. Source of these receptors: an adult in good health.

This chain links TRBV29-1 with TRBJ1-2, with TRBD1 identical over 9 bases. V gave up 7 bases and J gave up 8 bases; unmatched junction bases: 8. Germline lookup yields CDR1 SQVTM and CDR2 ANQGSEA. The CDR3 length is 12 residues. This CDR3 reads CSGGQGSVGYTF. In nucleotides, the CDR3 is TGCAGCGGGGGACAGGGCTCAGTAGGCTACACCTTC. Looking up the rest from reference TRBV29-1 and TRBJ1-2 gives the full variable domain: SAVISQKPSRDICQRGTSLTIQCQVDSQVTMMFWYRQQPGQSLTLIATANQGSEATYESGFVIDKFPISRPNLTFSTLTVSNMSPEDSSIYLCSGGQGSVGYTFGSGTRLTVV.

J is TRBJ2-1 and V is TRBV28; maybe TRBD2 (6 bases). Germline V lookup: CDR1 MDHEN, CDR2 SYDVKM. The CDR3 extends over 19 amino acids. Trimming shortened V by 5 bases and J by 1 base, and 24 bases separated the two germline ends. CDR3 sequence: CASSRLPGGGKWSYNEQFF. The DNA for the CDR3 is TGTGCCAGCAGTCGACTACCCGGCGGAGGGAAGTGGTCCTACAATGAGCAGTTCTTC. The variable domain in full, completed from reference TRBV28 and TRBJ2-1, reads DVKVTQSSRYLVKRTGEKVFLECVQDMDHENMFWYRQDPGLGLRLIYFSYDVKMKEKGDIPEGYSVSREKKERFSLILESASTNQTSMYLCASSRLPGGGKWSYNEQFFGPGTRLTVL.

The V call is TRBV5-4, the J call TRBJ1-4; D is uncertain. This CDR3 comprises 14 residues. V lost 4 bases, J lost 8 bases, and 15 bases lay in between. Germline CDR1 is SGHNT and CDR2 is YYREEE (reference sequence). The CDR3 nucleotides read TGTGCCAGCAGCCCGACCCTAAACGGAGAAAAACTGTTTTTT. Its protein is CASSPTLNGEKLFF.

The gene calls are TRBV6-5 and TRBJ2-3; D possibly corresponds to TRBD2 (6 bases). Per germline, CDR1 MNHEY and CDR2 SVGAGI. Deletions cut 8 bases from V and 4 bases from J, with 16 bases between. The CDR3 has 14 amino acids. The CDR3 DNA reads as TGTGCCAGCCACCTTGGGGAGGCCCCAGATACGCAGTATTTT. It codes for CASHLGEAPDTQYF.

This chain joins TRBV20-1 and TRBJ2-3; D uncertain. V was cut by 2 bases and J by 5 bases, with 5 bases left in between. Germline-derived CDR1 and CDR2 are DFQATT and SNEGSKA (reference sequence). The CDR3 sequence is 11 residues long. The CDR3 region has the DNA TGCAGTGCTAGATCCCTAGATACGCAGTATTTT. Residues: CSARSLDTQYF.

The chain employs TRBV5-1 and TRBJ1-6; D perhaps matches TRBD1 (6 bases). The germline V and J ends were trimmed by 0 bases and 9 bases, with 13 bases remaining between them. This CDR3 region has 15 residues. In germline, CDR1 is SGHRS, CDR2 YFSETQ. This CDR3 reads CASSLEARGASPLHF. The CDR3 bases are TGCGCCAGCAGCTTGGAGGCCAGGGGTGCTTCACCCCTCCACTTT.

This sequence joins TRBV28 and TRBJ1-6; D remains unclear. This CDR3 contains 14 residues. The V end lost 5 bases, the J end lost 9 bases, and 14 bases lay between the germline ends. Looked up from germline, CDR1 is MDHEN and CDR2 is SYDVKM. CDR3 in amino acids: CASSDPSEGSPLHF. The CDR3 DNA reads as TGTGCCAGCAGTGACCCATCCGAGGGTTCACCCCTCCACTTT.

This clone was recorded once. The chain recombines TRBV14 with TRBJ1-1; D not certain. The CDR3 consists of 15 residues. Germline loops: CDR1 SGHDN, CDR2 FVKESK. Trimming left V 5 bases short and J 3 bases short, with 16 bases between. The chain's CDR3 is CASSGLSREDTEAFF. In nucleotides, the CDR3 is TGTGCCAGCAGCGGACTCTCCCGGGAAGACACTGAAGCTTTCTTT. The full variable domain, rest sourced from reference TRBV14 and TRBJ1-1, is EAGVTQFPSHSVIEKGQTVTLRCDPISGHDNLYWYRRVMGKEIKFLLHFVKESKQDESGMPNNRFLAERTGGTYSTLKVQPAELEDSGVYFCASSGLSREDTEAFFGQGTRLTVV.

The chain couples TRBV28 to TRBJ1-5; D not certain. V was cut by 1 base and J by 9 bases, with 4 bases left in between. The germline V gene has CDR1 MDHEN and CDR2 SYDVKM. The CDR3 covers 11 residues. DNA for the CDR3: TGTGCCAGCAGTTTATATGGGCCCCAGCATTTT. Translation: CASSLYGPQHF. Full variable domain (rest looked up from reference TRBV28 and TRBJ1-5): DVKVTQSSRYLVKRTGEKVFLECVQDMDHENMFWYRQDPGLGLRLIYFSYDVKMKEKGDIPEGYSVSREKKERFSLILESASTNQTSMYLCASSLYGPQHFGDGTRLSIL.

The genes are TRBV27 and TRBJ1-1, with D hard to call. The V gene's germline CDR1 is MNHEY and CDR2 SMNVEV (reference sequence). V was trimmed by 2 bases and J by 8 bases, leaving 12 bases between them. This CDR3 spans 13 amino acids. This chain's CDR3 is CASSLLAKSEAFF. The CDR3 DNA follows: TGTGCCAGCAGTTTACTTGCCAAATCAGAAGCTTTCTTT.

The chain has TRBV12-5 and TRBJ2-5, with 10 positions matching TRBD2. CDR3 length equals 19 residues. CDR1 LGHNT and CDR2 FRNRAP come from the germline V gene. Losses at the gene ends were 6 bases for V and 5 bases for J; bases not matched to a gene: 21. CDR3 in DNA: TGTGCTAGTGGCCCGGGGACCGGGACTAGCGCAACCGGGTTGGAGACCCAGTACTTC. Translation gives CASGPGTGTSATGLETQYF.

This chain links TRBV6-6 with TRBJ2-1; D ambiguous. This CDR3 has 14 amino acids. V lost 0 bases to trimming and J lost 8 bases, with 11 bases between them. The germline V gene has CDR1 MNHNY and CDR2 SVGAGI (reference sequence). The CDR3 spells CASSYSGNRDEQFF. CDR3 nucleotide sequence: TGTGCCAGCAGTTACTCGGGGAATAGGGATGAGCAGTTCTTC.

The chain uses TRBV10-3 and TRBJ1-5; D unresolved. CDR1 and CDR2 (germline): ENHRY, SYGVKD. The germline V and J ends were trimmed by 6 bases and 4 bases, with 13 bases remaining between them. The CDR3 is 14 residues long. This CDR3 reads CAISPDGLNQPQHF. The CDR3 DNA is TGTGCCATCAGCCCGGACGGACTGAATCAGCCCCAGCATTTT.